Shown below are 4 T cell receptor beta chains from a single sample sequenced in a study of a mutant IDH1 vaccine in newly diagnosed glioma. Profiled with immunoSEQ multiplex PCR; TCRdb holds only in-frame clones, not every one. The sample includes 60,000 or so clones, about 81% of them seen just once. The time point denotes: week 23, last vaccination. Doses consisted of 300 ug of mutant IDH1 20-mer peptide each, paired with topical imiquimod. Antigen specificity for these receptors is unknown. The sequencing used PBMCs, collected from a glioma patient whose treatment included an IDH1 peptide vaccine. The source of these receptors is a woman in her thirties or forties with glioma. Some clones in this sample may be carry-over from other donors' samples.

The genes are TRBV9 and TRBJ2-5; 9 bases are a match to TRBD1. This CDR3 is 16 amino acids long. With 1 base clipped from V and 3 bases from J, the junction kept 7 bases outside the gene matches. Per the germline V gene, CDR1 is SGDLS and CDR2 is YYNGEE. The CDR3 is CASSVSPGQGEETQYF. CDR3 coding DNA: TGTGCCAGCAGCGTATCGCCGGGACAGGGAGAAGAGACCCAGTACTTC.

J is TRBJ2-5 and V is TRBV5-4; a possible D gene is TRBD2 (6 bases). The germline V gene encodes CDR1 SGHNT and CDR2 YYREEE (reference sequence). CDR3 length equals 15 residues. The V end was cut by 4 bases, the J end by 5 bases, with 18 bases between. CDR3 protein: CASSPGGSGGETQYF. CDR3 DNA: TGTGCCAGCAGCCCTGGCGGTAGCGGTGGGGAGACCCAGTACTTC.

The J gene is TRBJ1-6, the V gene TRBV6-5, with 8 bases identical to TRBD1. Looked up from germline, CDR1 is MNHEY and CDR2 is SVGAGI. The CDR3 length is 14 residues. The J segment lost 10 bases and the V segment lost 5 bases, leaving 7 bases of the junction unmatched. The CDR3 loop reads CASSPDRGGSPLHF. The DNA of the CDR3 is TGTGCCAGCAGTCCTGACAGGGGTGGGTCACCCCTCCACTTT.

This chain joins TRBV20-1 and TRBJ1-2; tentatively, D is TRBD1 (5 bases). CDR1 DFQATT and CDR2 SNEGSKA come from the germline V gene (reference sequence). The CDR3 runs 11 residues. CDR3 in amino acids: CSSRGNYGYTF. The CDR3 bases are TGCAGCTCTAGGGGCAACTATGGCTACACCTTC.